This T cell receptor beta chain was retrieved from a study of T cell responses to AZD1222 COVID-19 vaccine. Findings and caveats of the study: It was only a handful of AZD1222 recipients who were seropositive at baseline. Repertoires were collected only later (after the peak T cell response had occurred). Reportedly, nearly half of unique spike TCRs recognized epitopes outside B.1.351/B.1.1.7 mutations. Increased Spike-specific TCR breadth and depth were observed after two AZD1222 doses.

Germline V gene sequence: CDR1 SGHRS, CDR2 YFSETQ. The CDR3 spans 15 residues. Germline trimming cut 1 base from V and 4 bases from J; bases unmatched to any gene: 5. Method: immunoSEQ multiplex PCR; TCRdb's copy keeps in-frame clones and lacks some. Of around 140,000 clones in the sample, about nine tenths were seen once. In the case of this clone: Its antigen is undetermined.

The chain has TRBV5-1 and TRBJ2-1; 7 nucleotides agree with TRBD2. The sequence was collected from an adult in good health. The source was peripheral blood, collected on day 0 of AZD1222 vaccination. The CDR3 region has the DNA TGCGCCAGCAGCTTGCTAGCGGTATCGTACAATGAGCAGTTCTTC. This sequence encodes CASSLLAVSYNEQFF. Variable domain in full (rest from reference TRBV5-1 and TRBJ2-1): KAGVTQTPRYLIKTRGQQVTLSCSPISGHRSVSWYQQTPGQGLQFLFEYFSETQRNKGNFPGRFSGRQFSNSRSEMNVSTLELGDSALYLCASSLLAVSYNEQFFGPGTRLTVL.